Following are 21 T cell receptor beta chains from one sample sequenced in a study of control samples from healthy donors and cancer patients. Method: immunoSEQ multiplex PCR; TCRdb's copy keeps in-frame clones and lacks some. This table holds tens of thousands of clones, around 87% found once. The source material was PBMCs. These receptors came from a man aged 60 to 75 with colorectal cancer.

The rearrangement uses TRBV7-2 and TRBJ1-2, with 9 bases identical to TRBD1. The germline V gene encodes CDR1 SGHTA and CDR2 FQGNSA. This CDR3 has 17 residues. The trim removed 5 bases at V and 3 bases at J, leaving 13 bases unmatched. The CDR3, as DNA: TGTGCCAGCAGCCCTAAAACGGCGACAGGGGGGTACTATGGCTACACCTTC. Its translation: CASSPKTATGGYYGYTF.

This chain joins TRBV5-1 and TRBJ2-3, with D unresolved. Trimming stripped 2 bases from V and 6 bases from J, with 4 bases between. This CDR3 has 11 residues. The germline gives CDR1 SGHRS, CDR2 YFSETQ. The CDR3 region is CASSLYDTQYF. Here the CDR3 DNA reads TGCGCCAGCAGCTTATACGATACGCAGTATTTT.

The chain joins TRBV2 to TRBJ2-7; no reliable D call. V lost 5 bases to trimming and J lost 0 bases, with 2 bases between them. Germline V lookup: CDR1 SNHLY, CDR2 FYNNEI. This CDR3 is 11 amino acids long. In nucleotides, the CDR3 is TGTGCCAGCAGTAGCTCCTACGAGCAGTACTTC. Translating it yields CASSSSYEQYF.

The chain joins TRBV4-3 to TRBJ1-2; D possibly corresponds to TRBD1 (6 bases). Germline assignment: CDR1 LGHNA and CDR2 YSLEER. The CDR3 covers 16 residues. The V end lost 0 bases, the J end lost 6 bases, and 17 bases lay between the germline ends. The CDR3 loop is CASSQEGGLREDGYTF. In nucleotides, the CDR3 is TGCGCCAGCAGCCAAGAGGGGGGGCTCCGTGAGGATGGCTACACCTTC.

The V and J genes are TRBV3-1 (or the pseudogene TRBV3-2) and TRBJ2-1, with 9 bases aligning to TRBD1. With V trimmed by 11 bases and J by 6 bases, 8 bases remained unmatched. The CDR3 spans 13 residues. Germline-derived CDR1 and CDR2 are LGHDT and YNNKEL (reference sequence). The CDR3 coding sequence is TGTGCCGCGGCGGGACAGGGTTTCAATGAGCAGTTCTTC. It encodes CAAAGQGFNEQFF.

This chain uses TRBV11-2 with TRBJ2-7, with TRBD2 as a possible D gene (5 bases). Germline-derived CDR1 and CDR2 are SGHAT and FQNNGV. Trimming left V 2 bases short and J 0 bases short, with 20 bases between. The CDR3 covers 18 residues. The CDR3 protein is CASSLRRAQVLSSYEQYF. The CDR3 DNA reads TGTGCCAGCAGCTTACGGCGGGCACAAGTGTTGAGCTCCTACGAGCAGTACTTC.

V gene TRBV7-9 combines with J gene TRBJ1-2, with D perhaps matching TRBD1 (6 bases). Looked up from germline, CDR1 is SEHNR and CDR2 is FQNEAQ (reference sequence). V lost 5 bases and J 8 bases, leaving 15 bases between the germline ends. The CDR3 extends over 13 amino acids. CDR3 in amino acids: CASSRGARGGYTF. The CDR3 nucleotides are TGTGCCAGCAGCCGGGGGGCGAGGGGGGGCTACACCTTC.

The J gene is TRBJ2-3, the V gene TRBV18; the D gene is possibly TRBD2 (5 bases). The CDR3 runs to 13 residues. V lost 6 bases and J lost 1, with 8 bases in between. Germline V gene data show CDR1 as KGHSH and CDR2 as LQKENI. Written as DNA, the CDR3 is TGTGCCAGCTCGCCGCGGGGCACAGATACGCAGTATTTT. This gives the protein CASSPRGTDTQYF.

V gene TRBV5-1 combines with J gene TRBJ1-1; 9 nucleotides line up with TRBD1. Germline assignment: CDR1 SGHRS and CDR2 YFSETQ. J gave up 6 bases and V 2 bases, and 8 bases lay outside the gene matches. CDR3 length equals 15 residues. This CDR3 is CASSFLQGARSEAFF. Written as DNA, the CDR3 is TGCGCCAGCAGCTTTCTACAGGGGGCGAGGTCTGAAGCTTTCTTT.

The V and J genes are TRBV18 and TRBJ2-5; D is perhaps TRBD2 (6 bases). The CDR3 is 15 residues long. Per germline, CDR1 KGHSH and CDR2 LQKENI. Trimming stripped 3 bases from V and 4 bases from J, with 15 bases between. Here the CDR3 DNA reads TGTGCCAGCTCACCGCCGTTGCAGGGAGGAGAGACCCAGTACTTC. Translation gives CASSPPLQGGETQYF.

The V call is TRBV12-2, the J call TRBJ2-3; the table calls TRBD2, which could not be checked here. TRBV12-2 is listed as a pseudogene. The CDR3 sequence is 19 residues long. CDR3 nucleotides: TGTGCAAGTCGCTTACCCTCAGAGGGCACTGGCCCCAGCACAGATACGCAGTATTTT. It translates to CASRLPSEGTGPSTDTQYF.

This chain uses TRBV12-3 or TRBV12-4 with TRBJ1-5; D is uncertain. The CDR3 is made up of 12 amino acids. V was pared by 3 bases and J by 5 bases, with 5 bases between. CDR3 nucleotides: TGTGCCAGCAGTTTCGGTTATCAGCCCCAGCATTTT. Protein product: CASSFGYQPQHF.

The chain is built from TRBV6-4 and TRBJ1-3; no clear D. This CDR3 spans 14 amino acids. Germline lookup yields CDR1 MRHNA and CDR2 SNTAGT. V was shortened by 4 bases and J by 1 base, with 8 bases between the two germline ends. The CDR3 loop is CASSGSLSGNTIYF. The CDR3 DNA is TGTGCCAGCAGTGGCAGTCTATCTGGAAACACCATATATTTT.

The chain's CDR3 is CAWSQPPPEQFF. CDR3 DNA sequence: TGTGCCTGGAGTCAGCCCCCACCTGAGCAGTTCTTC. This chain uses TRBV30 with TRBJ2-1; D is ambiguous. Per the germline V gene, CDR1 is GTSNPN and CDR2 is SVGIG (reference sequence). This CDR3 spans 12 amino acids. V lost 2 bases and J lost 9, with 11 bases in between. Combining the CDR3 with reference TRBV30 and TRBJ2-1 gives the whole variable domain SQTIHQWPATLVQPVGSPLSLECTVEGTSNPNLYWYRQAAGRGLQLLFYSVGIGQISSEVPQNLSASRPQDRQFILSSKKLLLSDSGFYLCAWSQPPPEQFFGPGTRLTVL.

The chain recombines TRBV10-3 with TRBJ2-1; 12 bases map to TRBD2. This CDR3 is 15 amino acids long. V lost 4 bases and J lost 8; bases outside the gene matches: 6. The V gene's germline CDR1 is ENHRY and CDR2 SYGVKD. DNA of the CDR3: TGTGCCATCAGTGCTAGCGGGGGGGCCATCGATGAGCAGTTCTTC. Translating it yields CAISASGGAIDEQFF.

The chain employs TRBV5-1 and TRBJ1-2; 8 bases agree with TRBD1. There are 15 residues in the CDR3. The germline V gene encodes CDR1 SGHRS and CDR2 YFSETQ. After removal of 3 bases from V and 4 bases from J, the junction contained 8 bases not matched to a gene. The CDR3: CASSWTGTGRYGYTF. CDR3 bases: TGCGCCAGCAGCTGGACAGGGACAGGACGCTATGGCTACACCTTC.

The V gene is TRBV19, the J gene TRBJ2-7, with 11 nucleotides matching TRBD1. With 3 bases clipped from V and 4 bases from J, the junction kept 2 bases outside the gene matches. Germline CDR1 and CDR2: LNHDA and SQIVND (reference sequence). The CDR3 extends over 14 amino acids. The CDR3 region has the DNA TGTGCCAGTAGTATTGGACAGGGGGCGTACGAGCAGTACTTC. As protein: CASSIGQGAYEQYF.

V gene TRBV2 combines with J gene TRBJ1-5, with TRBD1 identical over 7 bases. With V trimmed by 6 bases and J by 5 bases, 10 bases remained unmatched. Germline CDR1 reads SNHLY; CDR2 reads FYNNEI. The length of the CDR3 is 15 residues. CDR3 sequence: CASSRDSETYQPQHF. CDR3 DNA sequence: TGTGCCAGCAGCCGGGACAGTGAAACCTATCAGCCCCAGCATTTT.

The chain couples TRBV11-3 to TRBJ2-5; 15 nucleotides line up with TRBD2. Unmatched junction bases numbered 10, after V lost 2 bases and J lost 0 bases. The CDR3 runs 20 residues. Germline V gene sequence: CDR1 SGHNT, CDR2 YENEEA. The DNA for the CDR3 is TGTGCCAGCAGCTTATGGGGACTAGCGGGGGGCATACCACACCAAGAGACCCAGTACTTC. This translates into CASSLWGLAGGIPHQETQYF.

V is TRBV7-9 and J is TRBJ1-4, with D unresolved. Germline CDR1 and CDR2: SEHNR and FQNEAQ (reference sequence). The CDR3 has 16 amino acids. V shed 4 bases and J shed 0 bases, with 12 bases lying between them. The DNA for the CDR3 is TGTGCCAGCAGCTCCGAGACCCTTCCAACTAATGAAAAACTGTTTTTT. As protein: CASSSETLPTNEKLFF. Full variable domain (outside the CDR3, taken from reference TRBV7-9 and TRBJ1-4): DTGVSQNPRHKITKRGQNVTFRCDPISEHNRLYWYRQTLGQGPEFLTYFQNEAQLEKSRLLSDRFSAERPKGSFSTLEIQRTEQGDSAMYLCASSSETLPTNEKLFFGSGTQLSVL.

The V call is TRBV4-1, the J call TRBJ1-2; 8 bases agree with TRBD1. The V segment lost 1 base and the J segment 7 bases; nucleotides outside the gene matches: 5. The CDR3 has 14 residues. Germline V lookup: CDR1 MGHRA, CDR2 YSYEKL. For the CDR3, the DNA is TGCGCCAGCAGCCAAGTGGACAGGGTGGGTGGCTACACCTTC. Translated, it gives CASSQVDRVGGYTF.